The clone carrying this T cell receptor beta chain has at least ten counts. Its target is unknown. Template switching created a universal primer site, and the cDNA included unique molecular identifiers. One entry per CDR3 protein results from TCRdb running MiXCR on the 5' RACE reads. The sample has a few hundred thousand distinct CDR3 sequences; 7.5% to 10% are singletons. The data were obtained in a study of identical twins. Study-level results: Within cord blood, abundant beta clonotypes carried fewer insertions, but memory repertoires showed no such trend. The study found excess low generation probability among twin-shared out-of-frame alpha sequences.

These data were also filed under a second study, of yellow fever vaccine responses in identical twins.

The specimen sequenced was PBMCs. The clonotype was recovered from a young woman in good health.

CDR3 nucleotides: TGTGCCAGCAGCCCCTACGGGACTAGCGGCGAGCAGTACTTC. Its translation: CASSPYGTSGEQYF. This chain uses TRBV7-8 with TRBJ2-7, with 11 bases lining up with TRBD2. J gave up 6 bases and V 5 bases, and 6 bases lay outside the gene matches. The CDR3 loop spans 14 amino acids. Germline loops: CDR1 SGHVS, CDR2 FQNEAQ.